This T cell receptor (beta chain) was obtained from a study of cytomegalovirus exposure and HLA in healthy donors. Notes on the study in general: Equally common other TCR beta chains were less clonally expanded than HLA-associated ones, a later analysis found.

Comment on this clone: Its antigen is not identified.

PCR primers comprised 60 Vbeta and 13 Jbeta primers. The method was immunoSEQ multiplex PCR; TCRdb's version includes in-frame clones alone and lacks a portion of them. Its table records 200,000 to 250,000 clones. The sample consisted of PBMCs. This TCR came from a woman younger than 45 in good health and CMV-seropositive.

The CDR3 protein is CASNFGTGRIQYF. The CDR3 DNA sequence: TGTGCCAGTAATTTTGGGACAGGCCGCATTCAGTACTTC. V gene TRBV19 combines with J gene TRBJ2-4; 8 nucleotides align to TRBD1. Germline V lookup: CDR1 LNHDA, CDR2 SQIVND (reference sequence). CDR3 size: 13 residues. V lost 7 bases and J lost 9; bases outside the gene matches: 8.